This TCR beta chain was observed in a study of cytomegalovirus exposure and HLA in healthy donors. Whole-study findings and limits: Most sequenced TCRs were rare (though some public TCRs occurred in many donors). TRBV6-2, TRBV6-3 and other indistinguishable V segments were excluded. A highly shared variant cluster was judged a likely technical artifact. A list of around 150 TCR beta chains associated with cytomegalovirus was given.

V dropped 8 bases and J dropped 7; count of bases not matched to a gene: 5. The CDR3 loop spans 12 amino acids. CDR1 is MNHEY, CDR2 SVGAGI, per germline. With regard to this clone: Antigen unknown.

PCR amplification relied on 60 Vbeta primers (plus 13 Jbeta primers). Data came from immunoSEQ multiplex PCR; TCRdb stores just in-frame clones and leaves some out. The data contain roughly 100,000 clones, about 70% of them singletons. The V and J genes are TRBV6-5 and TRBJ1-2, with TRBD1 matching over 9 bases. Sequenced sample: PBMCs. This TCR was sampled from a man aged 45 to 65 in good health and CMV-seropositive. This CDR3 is CASRTGESGYTF. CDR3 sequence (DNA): TGTGCCAGCCGGACAGGGGAATCTGGCTACACCTTC.